This T cell receptor beta chain was documented in a study of T cell clonality in common variable immunodeficiency. Findings and caveats of the study: CVID subjects shared fewer TCRbeta clones than healthy controls did. Reportedly, TCR beta sequences from common variable immunodeficiency showed fewer deletions and N-nucleotide insertions.

No CVID subject was ill or on immunomodulatory drugs when sampled. Sequencing input was equivalent genomic DNA from CVID and controls. Profiling relied on immunoSEQ multiplex PCR, and the TCRdb table lists in-frame clones only, not all of them. The sample counts 25,000 to 30,000 clones, none seen once; the ten largest own around 3.1%. This clone has ten or more counts. As yet, its antigen is unknown. Read sequence stops 3 residues before the CDR3 end, and the germline J gene provides the missing end. Other DNA sequences of this sample code for an identical CDR3. The germline V gene has CDR1 SGHTA and CDR2 FQGNSA. V was clipped by 5 bases and J by 5 bases, with 12 bases between them. The CDR3 covers 13 residues.

The sequence was collected from a human donor with common variable immunodeficiency. Source material: peripheral blood mononuclear cells. The chain uses TRBV7-2 and TRBJ1-2; tentative D call: TRBD1 (5 bases). The DNA read from the CDR3 is TGTGCCAGCAGCCGTGCCGGGGGGTATGGC. Translated, it gives CASSRAGGYG. The whole CDR3 is CASSRAGGYGYTF. Based on the CDR3 plus reference TRBV7-2 and TRBJ1-2, the full variable domain is GAGVSQSPSNKVTEKGKDVELRCDPISGHTALYWYRQSLGQGLEFLIYFQGNSAPDKSGLPSDRFSAERTGGSVSTLTIQRTQQEDSAVYLCASSRAGGYGYTFGSGTRLTVV.